These 14 T cell receptor beta chains came from one sample sequenced in a study of T cell responses to AZD1222 COVID-19 vaccine. The assay was immunoSEQ multiplex PCR, and TCRdb's table has in-frame clones only and misses some. The sample has some 150,000 clones; 86% are singletons. This material consisted of peripheral blood, taken on day 0 of MenACWY control vaccination. All receptors come from an adult in good health.

Only one count was recorded for this clone. The rearrangement uses TRBV5-1 and TRBJ1-2; D is unclear. The CDR3 loop spans 13 amino acids. The germline V gene encodes CDR1 SGHRS and CDR2 YFSETQ. V lost 0 bases, J lost 5 bases, and 8 bases lay in between. CDR3 loop: CASSLGPLYGYTF. CDR3 coding DNA: TGCGCCAGCAGCTTGGGGCCATTGTATGGCTACACCTTC.

This clone has a handful of counts. The V and J genes are TRBV6-1 and TRBJ1-2, with D perhaps TRBD1 (6 bases). Deletions cut 3 bases from V and 4 bases from J, with 9 bases between. CDR3 length: 13 residues. The germline V gene has CDR1 MNHNS and CDR2 SASEGT. This CDR3 reads CASSDRGPYGYTF. Written as DNA, the CDR3 is TGTGCCAGCAGTGACAGGGGTCCCTATGGCTACACCTTC.

J is TRBJ1-2 and V is TRBV5-4; D might be TRBD1 (6 bases). The ends were cut back, 4 bases at V and 8 bases at J, with 12 bases in the middle. This CDR3 comprises 12 residues. Germline loops: CDR1 SGHNT, CDR2 YYREEE (reference sequence). CDR3 bases: TGTGCCAGCAGCATACAGGGCGGGGGCTACACCTTC. It encodes CASSIQGGGYTF. The complete variable domain, with remaining parts taken from reference TRBV5-4 and TRBJ1-2, reads ETGVTQSPTHLIKTRGQQVTLRCSSQSGHNTVSWYQQALGQGPQFIFQYYREEENGRGNFPPRFSGLQFPNYSSELNVNALELDDSALYLCASSIQGGGYTFGSGTRLTVV.

The CDR3 DNA sequence: TGTGCCAGCAGCTTAGAAAGCCCCCCGGGGAATGAGCAGTTCTTC. This codes for CASSLESPPGNEQFF. The V call is TRBV7-2, the J call TRBJ2-1, with D possibly matching TRBD2 (5 bases). Trimming took off 1 base at V and 7 bases at J, with 14 bases between the two ends. Germline assignment: CDR1 SGHTA and CDR2 FQGNSA. The CDR3 contains 15 residues.

This clone was seen a few times. This sequence joins TRBV18 and TRBJ2-7; possibly TRBD2 for D (5 bases). Trimming took off 3 bases at V and 3 bases at J, with 15 bases between the two ends. This CDR3 comprises 15 residues. Germline loops: CDR1 KGHSH, CDR2 LQKENI. In DNA form, the CDR3 reads TGTGCCAGCTCACCGGCGCCAGGAGGAAGCTACGAGCAGTACTTC. Its translation is CASSPAPGGSYEQYF.

V and J are TRBV5-5 and TRBJ1-6; D unclear. This CDR3 region has 15 residues. V lost 10 bases and J 1 base, leaving 15 bases between the germline ends. The germline gives CDR1 SGHKS, CDR2 YYEKEE (reference sequence). The CDR3, as DNA: TGTGCCTCCGGGGAGCCAAGATCCTATAATTCACCCCTCCACTTT. The encoded protein is CASGEPRSYNSPLHF.

The CDR3 DNA reads as TGTGCCACCAGTGATTCCTCAGATACGCAGTATTTT. Its translation: CATSDSSDTQYF. V is TRBV24-1 and J is TRBJ2-3; D call uncertain. This CDR3 contains 12 residues. The V end lost 2 bases, the J end lost 4 bases, and 3 bases lay between the germline ends. The germline V gene encodes CDR1 KGHDR and CDR2 SFDVKD.

The V gene is TRBV4-3, the J gene TRBJ1-2, with D possibly being TRBD1 (5 bases). Germline lookup yields CDR1 LGHNA and CDR2 YSLEER. The CDR3 has 17 residues. V was clipped by 3 bases and J by 8 bases, with 25 bases between them. The CDR3 loop is CASSHDYRGEGPRGYTF. CDR3 coding DNA: TGCGCCAGCAGCCACGACTACCGAGGGGAGGGGCCGCGGGGCTACACCTTC.

The J gene is TRBJ1-5, the V gene TRBV7-8; 8 bases agree with TRBD1. The J segment lost 0 bases and the V segment lost 2 bases, leaving 0 bases of the junction unmatched. CDR3 size: 15 residues. Germline V CDR1 and CDR2: SGHVS, FQNEAQ. The CDR3 reads CASSLTGGSNQPQHF. CDR3 in DNA: TGTGCCAGCAGCTTAACAGGGGGTAGCAATCAGCCCCAGCATTTT. Filled out from reference TRBV7-8 and TRBJ1-5, the complete variable domain reads GAGVSQSPRYKVAKRGQDVALRCDPISGHVSLFWYQQALGQGPEFLTYFQNEAQLDKSGLPSDRFFAERPEGSVSTLKIQRTQQEDSAVYLCASSLTGGSNQPQHFGDGTRLSIL.

This clone occurred once. V is TRBV6-6 and J is TRBJ2-2, with 8 nucleotides matching TRBD1. The CDR3 has 15 residues. Germline CDR1 and CDR2: MNHNY and SVGAGI (reference sequence). With 5 bases clipped from V and 4 bases from J, the junction kept 6 bases outside the gene matches. CDR3 in DNA: TGTGCCAGCAGTCTTGGACAGGGTAGCACCGGGGAGCTGTTTTTT. It encodes CASSLGQGSTGELFF.

The chain has TRBV2 and TRBJ1-1; 7 positions match TRBD1. CDR3 length: 14 amino acids. The ends lost 5 bases at V and 2 bases at J; junction bases unmatched: 5. Germline assignment: CDR1 SNHLY and CDR2 FYNNEI. The CDR3 DNA sequence: TGTGCCAGCAGTCAGACAGGGCTCAACACTGAAGCTTTCTTT. Its protein product is CASSQTGLNTEAFF.

The CDR3 nucleotides read TGCGCCAGCAGCCCCGGCGGGGGGATGGACTATGGCTACACCTTC. Encoded protein: CASSPGGGMDYGYTF. The gene calls are TRBV5-1 and TRBJ1-2, with D maybe TRBD1 (5 bases). CDR3 length: 15 amino acids. The V and J ends lost 4 bases and 3 bases respectively, with 16 bases between them. Germline V CDR1 and CDR2: SGHRS, YFSETQ.

The chain carries TRBV9 and TRBJ2-3; 7 positions match TRBD1. V trimming: 1 base; J trimming: 2 bases; junction bases outside the gene matches: 7. CDR3 length: 16 residues. The germline V gene encodes CDR1 SGDLS and CDR2 YYNGEE. The CDR3 sequence is CASSVRQGRATDTQYF. The CDR3 DNA is TGTGCCAGCAGCGTAAGACAGGGAAGGGCCACAGATACGCAGTATTTT.

DNA for the CDR3: TGTGCCAGTAGTTCGGGACTAGCGGGCTATTACAATGAGCAGTTCTTC. This sequence encodes CASSSGLAGYYNEQFF. The gene calls are TRBV19 and TRBJ2-1; the match to TRBD2 covers 12 bases. CDR1 is LNHDA and CDR2 is SQIVND in the germline V gene (reference sequence). The CDR3 length is 16 residues. V was pared by 5 bases and J by 4 bases, with 6 bases of the junction left unmatched.